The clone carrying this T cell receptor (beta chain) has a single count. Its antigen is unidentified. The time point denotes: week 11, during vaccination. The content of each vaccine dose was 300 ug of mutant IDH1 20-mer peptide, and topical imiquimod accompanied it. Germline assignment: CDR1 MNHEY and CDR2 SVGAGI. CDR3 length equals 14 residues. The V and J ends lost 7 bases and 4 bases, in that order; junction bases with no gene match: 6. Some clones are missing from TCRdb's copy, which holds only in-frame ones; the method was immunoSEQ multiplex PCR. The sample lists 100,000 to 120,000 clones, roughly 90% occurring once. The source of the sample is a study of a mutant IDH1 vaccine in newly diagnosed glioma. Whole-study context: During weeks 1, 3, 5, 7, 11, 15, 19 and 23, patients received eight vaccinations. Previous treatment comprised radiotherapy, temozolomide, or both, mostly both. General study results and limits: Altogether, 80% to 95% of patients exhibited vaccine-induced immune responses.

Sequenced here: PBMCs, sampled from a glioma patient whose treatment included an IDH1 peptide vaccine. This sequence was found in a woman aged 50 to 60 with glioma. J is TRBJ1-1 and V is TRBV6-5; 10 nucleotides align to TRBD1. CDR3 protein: CASNPDRGPTEAFF. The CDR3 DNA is TGTGCCAGCAACCCCGACAGGGGGCCCACTGAAGCTTTCTTT.